This T cell receptor beta chain was obtained from a study of neurological immune-mediated disorders. The CDR3 extends over 13 amino acids. The germline V gene has CDR1 SQVTM and CDR2 ANQGSEA. V trimming: 6 bases; J trimming: 1 base; junction bases outside the gene matches: 6. This clonotype was seen ten or more times. TCRdb re-analysed the 5' RACE reads in MiXCR, keeping a single row per CDR3 protein. The sample lists about 71,000 distinct CDR3 sequences, approximately 10% occurring once. Time point noted: longitudinal time-point 1 (baseline). The chain carries TRBV29-1 and TRBJ2-7, with 7 bases matching TRBD1. Sequences were obtained from PBMCs. This clonotype was obtained from a young man in good health. The CDR3 protein is CSVGQRASYEQYF. CDR3 nucleotide sequence: TGCAGCGTGGGACAGAGGGCATCCTACGAGCAGTACTTC.